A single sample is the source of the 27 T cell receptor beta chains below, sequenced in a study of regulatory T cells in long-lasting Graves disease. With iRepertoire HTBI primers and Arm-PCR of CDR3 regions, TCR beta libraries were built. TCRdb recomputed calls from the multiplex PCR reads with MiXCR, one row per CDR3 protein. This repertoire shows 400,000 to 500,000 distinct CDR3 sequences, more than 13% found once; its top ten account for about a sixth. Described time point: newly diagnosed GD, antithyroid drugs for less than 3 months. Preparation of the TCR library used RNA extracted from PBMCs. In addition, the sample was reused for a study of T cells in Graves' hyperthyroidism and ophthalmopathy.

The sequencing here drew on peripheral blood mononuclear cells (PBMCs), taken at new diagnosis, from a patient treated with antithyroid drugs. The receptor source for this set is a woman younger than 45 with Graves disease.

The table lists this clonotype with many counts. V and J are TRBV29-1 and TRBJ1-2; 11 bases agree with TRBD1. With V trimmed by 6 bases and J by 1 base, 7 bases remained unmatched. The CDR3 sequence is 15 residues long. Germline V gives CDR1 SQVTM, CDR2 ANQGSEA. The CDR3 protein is CSVQKDRGLNYGYTF. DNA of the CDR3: TGCAGCGTACAAAAGGACAGGGGGCTTAACTATGGCTACACCTTC.

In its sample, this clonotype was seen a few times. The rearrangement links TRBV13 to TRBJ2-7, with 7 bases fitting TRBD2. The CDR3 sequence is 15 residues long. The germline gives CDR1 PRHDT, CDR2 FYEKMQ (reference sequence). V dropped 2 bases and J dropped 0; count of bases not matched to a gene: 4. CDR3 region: CASSLWGGSSYEQYF. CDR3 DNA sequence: TGTGCCAGCAGCTTATGGGGCGGGAGCTCCTACGAGCAGTACTTC.

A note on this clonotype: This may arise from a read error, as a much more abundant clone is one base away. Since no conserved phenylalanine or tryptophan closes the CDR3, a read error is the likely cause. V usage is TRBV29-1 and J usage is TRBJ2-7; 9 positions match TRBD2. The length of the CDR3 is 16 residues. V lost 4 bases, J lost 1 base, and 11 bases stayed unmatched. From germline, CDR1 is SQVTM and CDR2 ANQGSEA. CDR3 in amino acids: CSVVSGGAIESYEQYS. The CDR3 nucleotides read TGCAGCGTTGTTAGCGGGGGAGCCATAGAATCCTACGAGCAGTACTCC.

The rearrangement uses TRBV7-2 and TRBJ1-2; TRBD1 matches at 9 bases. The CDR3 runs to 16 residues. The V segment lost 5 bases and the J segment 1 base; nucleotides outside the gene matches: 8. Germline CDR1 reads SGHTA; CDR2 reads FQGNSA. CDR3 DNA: TGTGCCAGCAGCGTAACCGGGACAGGGCATAACTATGGCTACACCTTC. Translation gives CASSVTGTGHNYGYTF. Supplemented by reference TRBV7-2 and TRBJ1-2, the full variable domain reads GAGVSQSPSNKVTEKGKDVELRCDPISGHTALYWYRQSLGQGLEFLIYFQGNSAPDKSGLPSDRFSAERTGGSVSTLTIQRTQQEDSAVYLCASSVTGTGHNYGYTFGSGTRLTVV.

The CDR3 bases are TGTGCCAGTGGCGGAATCCGGAACACTGAAGCTTTCTTT. Translating gives CASGGIRNTEAFF. The gene calls are TRBV19 and TRBJ1-1, with D unclear. This CDR3 is built from 13 residues. Looked up from germline, CDR1 is LNHDA and CDR2 is SQIVND (reference sequence). Trimming took off 8 bases at V and 1 base at J, with 11 bases between the two ends.

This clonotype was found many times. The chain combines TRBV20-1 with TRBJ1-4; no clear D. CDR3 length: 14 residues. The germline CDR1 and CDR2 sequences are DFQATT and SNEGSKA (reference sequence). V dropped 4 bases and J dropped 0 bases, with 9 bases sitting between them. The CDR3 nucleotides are TGCAGTGCTATTCCAGCCACAACTAATGAAAAACTGTTTTTT. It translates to CSAIPATTNEKLFF.

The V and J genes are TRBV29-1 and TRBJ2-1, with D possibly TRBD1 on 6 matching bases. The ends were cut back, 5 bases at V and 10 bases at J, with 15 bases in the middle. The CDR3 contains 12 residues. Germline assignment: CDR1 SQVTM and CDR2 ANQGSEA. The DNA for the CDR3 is TGCAGCGTTCTTGGGGGCTCCTACGAGCAGTTCTTC. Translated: CSVLGGSYEQFF.

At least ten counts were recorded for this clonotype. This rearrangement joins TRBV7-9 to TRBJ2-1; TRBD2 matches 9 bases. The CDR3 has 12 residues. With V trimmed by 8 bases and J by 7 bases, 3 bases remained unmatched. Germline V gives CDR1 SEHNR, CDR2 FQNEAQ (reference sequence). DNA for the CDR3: TGTGCCAGCGGGCGGGAGGGTAATGAGCAGTTCTTC. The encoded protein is CASGREGNEQFF. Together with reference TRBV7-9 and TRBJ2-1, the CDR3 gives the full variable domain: DTGVSQNPRHKITKRGQNVTFRCDPISEHNRLYWYRQTLGQGPEFLTYFQNEAQLEKSRLLSDRFSAERPKGSFSTLEIQRTEQGDSAMYLCASGREGNEQFFGPGTRLTVL.

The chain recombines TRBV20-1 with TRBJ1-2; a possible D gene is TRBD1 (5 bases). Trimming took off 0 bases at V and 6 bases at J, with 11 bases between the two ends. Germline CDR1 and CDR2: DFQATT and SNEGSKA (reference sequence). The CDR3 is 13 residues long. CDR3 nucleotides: TGCAGTGCTAGAGAGAGGGGCTGTGATGGCTACACCTTC. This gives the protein CSARERGCDGYTF.

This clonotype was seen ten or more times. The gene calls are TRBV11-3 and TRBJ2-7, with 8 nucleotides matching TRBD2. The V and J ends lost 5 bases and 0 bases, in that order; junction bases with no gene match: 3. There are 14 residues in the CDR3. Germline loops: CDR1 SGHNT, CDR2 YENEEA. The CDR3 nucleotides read TGTGCCAGCAGCCGGGGGACTAGCTCCTACGAGCAGTACTTC. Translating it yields CASSRGTSSYEQYF.

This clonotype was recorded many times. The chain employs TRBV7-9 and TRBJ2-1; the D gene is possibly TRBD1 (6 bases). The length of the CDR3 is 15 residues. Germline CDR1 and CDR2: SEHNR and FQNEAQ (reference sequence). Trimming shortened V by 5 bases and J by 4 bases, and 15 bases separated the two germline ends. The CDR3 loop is CASSPRGMGYNEQFF. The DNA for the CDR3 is TGTGCCAGCAGCCCCAGGGGTATGGGGTACAATGAGCAGTTCTTC.

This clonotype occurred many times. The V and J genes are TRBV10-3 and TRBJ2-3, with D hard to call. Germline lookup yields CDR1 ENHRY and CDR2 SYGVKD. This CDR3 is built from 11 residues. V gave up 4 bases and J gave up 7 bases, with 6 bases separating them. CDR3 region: CAISVGNTQYF. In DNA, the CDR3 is TGTGCCATCAGTGTCGGAAATACGCAGTATTTT.

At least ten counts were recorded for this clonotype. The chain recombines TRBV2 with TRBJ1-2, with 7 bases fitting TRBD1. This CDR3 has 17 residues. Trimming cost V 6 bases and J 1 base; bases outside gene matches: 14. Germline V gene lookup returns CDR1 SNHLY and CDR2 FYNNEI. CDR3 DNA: TGTGCCAGCAGAGGCGACAGGGCTAAGGTCTTTAACTATGGCTACACCTTC. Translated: CASRGDRAKVFNYGYTF.

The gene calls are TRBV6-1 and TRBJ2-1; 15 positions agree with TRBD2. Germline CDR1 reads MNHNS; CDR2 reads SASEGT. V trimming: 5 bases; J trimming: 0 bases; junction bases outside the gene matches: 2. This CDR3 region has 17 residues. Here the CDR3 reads CASSKGLAGGSYNEQFF. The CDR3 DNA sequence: TGTGCCAGCAGTAAGGGACTAGCGGGAGGCTCCTACAATGAGCAGTTCTTC.

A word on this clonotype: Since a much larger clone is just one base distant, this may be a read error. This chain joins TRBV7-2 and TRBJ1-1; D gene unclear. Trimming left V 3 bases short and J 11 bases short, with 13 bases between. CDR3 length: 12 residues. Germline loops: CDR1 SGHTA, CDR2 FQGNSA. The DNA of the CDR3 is TGTACCAGCAGCTTCATAAACAGTGATGCTTTCTTT. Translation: CTSSFINSDAFF.

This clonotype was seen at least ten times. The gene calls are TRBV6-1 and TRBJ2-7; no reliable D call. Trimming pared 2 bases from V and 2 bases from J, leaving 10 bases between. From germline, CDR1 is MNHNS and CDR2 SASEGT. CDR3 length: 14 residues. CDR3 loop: CASSENGFTYEQYF. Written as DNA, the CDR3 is TGTGCCAGCAGTGAAAATGGGTTCACCTACGAGCAGTACTTC.

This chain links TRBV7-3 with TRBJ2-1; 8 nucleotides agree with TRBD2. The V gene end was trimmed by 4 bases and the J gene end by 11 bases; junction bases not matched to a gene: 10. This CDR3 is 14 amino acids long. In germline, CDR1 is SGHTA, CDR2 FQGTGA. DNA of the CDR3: TGTGCCAGCAGCTCCCGCCCCCGGGAGGGCCAGCAGTTCTTC. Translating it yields CASSSRPREGQQFF.

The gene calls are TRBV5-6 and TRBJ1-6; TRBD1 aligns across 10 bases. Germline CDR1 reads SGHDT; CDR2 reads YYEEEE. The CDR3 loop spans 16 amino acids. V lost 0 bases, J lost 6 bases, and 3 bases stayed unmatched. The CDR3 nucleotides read TGTGCCAGCAGCTTGGCCGGGACAGGGGTTAATTCACCCCTCCACTTT. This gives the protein CASSLAGTGVNSPLHF.

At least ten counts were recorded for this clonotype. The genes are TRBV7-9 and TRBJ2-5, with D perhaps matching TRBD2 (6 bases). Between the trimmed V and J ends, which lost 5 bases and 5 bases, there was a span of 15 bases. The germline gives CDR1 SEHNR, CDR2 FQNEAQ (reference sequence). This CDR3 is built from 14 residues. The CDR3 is CASSPPGGWETQYF. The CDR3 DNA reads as TGTGCCAGCAGCCCTCCCGGGGGTTGGGAGACCCAGTACTTC.

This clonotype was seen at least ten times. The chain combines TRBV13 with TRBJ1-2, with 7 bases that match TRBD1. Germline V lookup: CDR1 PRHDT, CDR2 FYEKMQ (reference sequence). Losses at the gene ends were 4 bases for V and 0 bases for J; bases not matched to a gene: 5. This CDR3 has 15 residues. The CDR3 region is CASSSWGQSNYGYTF. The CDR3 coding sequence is TGTGCCAGCAGCTCCTGGGGACAGTCTAACTATGGCTACACCTTC.

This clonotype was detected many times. CDR3 sequence: CASSPESVVAGGGDTQYF. The CDR3 DNA reads TGTGCCAGCAGCCCAGAATCCGTGGTAGCGGGAGGAGGAGATACGCAGTATTTT. This sequence joins TRBV3-1 and TRBJ2-3, with 10 bases that match TRBD2. From germline, CDR1 is LGHDT and CDR2 YNNKEL (reference sequence). The CDR3 is 18 amino acids. V shed 4 bases, J shed 5 bases, and the junction held 15 bases outside the gene matches.

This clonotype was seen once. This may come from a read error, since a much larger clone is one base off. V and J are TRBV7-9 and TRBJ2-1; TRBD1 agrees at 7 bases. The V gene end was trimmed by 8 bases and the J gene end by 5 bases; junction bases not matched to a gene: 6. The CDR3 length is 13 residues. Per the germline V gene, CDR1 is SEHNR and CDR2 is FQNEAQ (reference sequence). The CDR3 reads CASGPDRHNEQFF. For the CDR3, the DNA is TGTGCCAGCGGACCGGACAGGCACAATGAGCAGTTCTTC.

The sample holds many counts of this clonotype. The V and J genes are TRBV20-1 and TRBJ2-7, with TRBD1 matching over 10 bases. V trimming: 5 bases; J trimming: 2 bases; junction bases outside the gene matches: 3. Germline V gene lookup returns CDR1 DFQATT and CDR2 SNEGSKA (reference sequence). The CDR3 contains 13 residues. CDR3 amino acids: CSAFGTGAYEQYF. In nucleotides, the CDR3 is TGCAGTGCTTTCGGGACAGGGGCCTACGAGCAGTACTTC.

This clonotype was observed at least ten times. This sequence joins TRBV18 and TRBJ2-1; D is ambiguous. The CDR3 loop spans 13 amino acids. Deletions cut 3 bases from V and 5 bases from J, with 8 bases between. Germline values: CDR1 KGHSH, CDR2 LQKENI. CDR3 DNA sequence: TGTGCCAGCTCACCGGGCAGGAACAATGAGCAGTTCTTC. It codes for CASSPGRNNEQFF.

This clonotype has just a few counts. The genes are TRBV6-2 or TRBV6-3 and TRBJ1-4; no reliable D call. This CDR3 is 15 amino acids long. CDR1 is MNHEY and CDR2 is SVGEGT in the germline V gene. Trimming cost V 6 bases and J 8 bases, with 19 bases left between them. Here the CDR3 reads CASSPDVGSGEKLFF. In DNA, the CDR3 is TGTGCCAGCAGCCCCGATGTAGGGAGTGGGGAAAAACTGTTTTTT.

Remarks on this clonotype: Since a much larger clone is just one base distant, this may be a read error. CDR3 protein: CASSLRTDQGNQYF. CDR3 coding DNA: TGCGCCAGCAGCTTGAGAACAGACCAAGGCAACCAGTACTTC. This chain joins TRBV5-1 and TRBJ2-5; D uncertain. The CDR3 covers 14 residues. Trimming cost V 1 base and J 10 bases, with 17 bases left between them. In germline, CDR1 is SGHRS, CDR2 YFSETQ.

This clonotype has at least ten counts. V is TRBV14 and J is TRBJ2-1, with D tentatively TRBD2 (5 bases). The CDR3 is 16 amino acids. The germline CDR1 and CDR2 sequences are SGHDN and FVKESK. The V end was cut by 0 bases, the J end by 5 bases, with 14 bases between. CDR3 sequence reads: CASSQEAWYGNNEQFF. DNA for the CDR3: TGTGCCAGCAGCCAAGAAGCGTGGTACGGGAACAATGAGCAGTTCTTC.